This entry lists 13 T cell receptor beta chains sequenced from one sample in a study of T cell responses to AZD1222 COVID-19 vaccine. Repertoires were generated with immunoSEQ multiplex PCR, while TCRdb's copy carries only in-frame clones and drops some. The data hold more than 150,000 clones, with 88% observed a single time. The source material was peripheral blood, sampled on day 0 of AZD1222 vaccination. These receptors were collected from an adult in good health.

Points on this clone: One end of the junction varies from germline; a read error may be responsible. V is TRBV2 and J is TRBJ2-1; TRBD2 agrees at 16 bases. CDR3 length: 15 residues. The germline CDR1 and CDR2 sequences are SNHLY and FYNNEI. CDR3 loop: CARSGTSGGEGEQFF. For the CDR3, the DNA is TGTGCCCGCAGTGGGACTAGCGGGGGGGAGGGTGAGCAGTTCTTC.

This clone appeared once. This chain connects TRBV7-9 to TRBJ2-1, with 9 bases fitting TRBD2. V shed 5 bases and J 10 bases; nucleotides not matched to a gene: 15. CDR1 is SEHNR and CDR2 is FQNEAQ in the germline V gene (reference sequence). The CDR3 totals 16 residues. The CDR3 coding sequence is TGTGCCAGCAGCCCAACCGGGGGACTAGCTCCTATGGAGCAGTTCTTC. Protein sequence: CASSPTGGLAPMEQFF.

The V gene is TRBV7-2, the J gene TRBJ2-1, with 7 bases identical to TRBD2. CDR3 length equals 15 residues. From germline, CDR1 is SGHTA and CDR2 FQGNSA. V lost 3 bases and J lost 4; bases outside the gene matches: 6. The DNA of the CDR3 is TGTGCCAGCAGCTTTGGCGGGGGTTATTACAATGAGCAGTTCTTC. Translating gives CASSFGGGYYNEQFF. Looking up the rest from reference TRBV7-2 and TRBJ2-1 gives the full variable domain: GAGVSQSPSNKVTEKGKDVELRCDPISGHTALYWYRQSLGQGLEFLIYFQGNSAPDKSGLPSDRFSAERTGGSVSTLTIQRTQQEDSAVYLCASSFGGGYYNEQFFGPGTRLTVL.

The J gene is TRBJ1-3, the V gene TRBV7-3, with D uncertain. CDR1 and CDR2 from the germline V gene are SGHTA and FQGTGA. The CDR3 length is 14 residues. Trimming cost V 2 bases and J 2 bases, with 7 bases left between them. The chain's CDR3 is CASSLGSPGNTIYF. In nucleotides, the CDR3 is TGTGCCAGCAGCTTAGGAAGTCCTGGAAACACCATATATTTT. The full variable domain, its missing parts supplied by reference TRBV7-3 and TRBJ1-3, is GAGVSQTPSNKVTEKGKYVELRCDPISGHTALYWYRQSLGQGPEFLIYFQGTGAADDSGLPNDRFFAVRPEGSVSTLKIQRTERGDSAVYLCASSLGSPGNTIYFGEGSWLTVV.

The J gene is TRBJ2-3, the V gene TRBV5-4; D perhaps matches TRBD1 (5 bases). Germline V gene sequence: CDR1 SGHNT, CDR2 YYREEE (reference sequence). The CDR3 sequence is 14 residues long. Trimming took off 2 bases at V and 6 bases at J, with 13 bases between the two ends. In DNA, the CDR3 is TGTGCCAGCAGCTTCCAGGGAAACGGCGATACGCAGTATTTT. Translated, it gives CASSFQGNGDTQYF.

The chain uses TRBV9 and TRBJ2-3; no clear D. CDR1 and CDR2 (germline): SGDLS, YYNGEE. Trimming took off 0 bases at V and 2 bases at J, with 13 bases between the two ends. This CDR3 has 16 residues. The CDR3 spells CASSVAPQINTDTQYF. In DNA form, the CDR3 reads TGTGCCAGCAGCGTAGCTCCACAGATAAACACAGATACGCAGTATTTT.

The CDR3 loop is CASSFFDRGRKYGYTF. The CDR3 DNA reads TGTGCCAGCAGCTTCTTTGACAGGGGCCGGAAGTATGGCTACACCTTC. The chain has TRBV5-6 and TRBJ1-2; 8 positions agree with TRBD1. Trimming cost V 2 bases and J 5 bases; bases outside gene matches: 11. The CDR3 consists of 16 residues. The germline V gene has CDR1 SGHDT and CDR2 YYEEEE.

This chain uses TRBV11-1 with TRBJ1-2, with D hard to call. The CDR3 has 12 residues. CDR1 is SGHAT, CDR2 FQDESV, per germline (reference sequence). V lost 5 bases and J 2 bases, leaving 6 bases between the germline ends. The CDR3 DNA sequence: TGTGCCAGCAGCCCAGCCAACTATGGCTACACCTTC. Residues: CASSPANYGYTF.

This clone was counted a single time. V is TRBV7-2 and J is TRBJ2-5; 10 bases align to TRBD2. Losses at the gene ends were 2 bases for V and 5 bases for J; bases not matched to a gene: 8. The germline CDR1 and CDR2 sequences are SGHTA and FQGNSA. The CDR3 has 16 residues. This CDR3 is CASSLRVAGGSETQYF. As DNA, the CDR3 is TGTGCCAGCAGCTTACGGGTAGCGGGGGGCAGTGAGACCCAGTACTTC.

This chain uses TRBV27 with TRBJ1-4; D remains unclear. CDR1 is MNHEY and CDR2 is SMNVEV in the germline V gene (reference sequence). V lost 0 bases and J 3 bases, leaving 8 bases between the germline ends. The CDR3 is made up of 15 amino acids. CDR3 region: CASSLSRSSNEKLFF. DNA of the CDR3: TGTGCCAGCAGTTTATCCAGGAGCTCTAATGAAAAACTGTTTTTT.

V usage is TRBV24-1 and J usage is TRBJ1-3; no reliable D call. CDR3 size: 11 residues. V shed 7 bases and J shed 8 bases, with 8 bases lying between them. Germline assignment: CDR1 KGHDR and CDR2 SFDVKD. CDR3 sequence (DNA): TGTGCCACCAGGACCGAGGACACCATATATTTT. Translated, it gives CATRTEDTIYF.

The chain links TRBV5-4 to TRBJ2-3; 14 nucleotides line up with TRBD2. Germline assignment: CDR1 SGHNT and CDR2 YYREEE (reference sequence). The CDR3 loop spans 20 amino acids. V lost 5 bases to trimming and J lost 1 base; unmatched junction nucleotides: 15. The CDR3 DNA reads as TGTGCCAGCAGTGACCCCGGGACTAGCGGGAGCGGGTTTGGCACAGATACGCAGTATTTT. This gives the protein CASSDPGTSGSGFGTDTQYF.

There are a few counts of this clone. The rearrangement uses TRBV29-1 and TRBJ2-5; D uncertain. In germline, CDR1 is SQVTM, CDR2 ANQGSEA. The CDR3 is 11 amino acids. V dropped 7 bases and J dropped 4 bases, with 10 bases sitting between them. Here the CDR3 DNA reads TGCAGCGCGGGTCCAGGAGAGACCCAGTACTTC. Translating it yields CSAGPGETQYF.